Listed below are T cell receptor beta chains from one sample, sequenced in a study of human T cells and chemical hapten exposure. TCRdb reprocessed the RACE reads via MiXCR and lists one record per CDR3 protein. The table records roughly 150,000 distinct CDR3 sequences, about 11% of them present only once. The specimen comprised whole blood, sampled in connection with sensitization to the hapten diphenylcyclopropenone (DPC). These receptors all stem from a woman aged 45-59 years with alopecia areata. Some clones in this sample may be carry-over from other donors' samples. Each CDR3 is given with its conserved first and last residue. D genes are given only for firm matches. Clone sizes are given selectively: once, few, many, or a class where the clone is expanded.

clone_size,j_call,d_call,v_call,cdr3_nt,cdr3_aa
-,TRBJ2-3,-,TRBV9,TGTGCCAGCAGCGTAGGGGAGACCACAGATACGCAGTATTTT,CASSVGETTDTQYF
-,TRBJ1-3,-,TRBV11-3,TGTGCCAGCAGCTTAGATCCAGGCTCTGGAAACACCATATATTTT,CASSLDPGSGNTIYF
many,TRBJ2-2,-,TRBV7-2,TGTGCCAGCAGCTTCCGATCAACAGGCCCGCTGTTTTTT,CASSFRSTGPLFF
-,TRBJ2-7,-,TRBV7-9,TGTGCCAGCAGCTTAGGCAGGGGGGACGAGCAGTACTTC,CASSLGRGDEQYF
-,TRBJ2-1,-,TRBV9,TGTGCCAGCAGCGTAGTTGGGGGAATAAGTGATGAGCAGTTCTTC,CASSVVGGISDEQFF
-,TRBJ2-1,TRBD2,TRBV12-3/TRBV12-4,TGTGCCAGCAGTTTAGCGGGACTAGCGGCAGGGACCGGGAATGAGCAGTTCTTC,CASSLAGLAAGTGNEQFF
many,TRBJ2-1,TRBD2,TRBV7-9,TGTGCCAGCAGCCTACGGGTAGCGGGAGAGAATGAGCAGTTCTTC,CASSLRVAGENEQFF
-,TRBJ1-4,-,TRBV18,TGTGCCAGCTCACCAAATCCGCGAACTAATGAAAAACTGTTTTTT,CASSPNPRTNEKLFF
-,TRBJ1-1,-,TRBV12-3/TRBV12-4,TGTGCCAGCAGTTTTAAGAGGGACACTGAAGCTTTCTTT,CASSFKRDTEAFF
few,TRBJ2-1,-,TRBV18,TGTGCCAGCTCACCTTCCTCCCGCTCAAGCTCCTACAATGAGCAGTTCTTC,CASSPSSRSSSYNEQFF
few,TRBJ1-5,-,TRBV6-6,TGTGCCAGCAGTCCGACACCAAATCAGCCCCAGCATTTT,CASSPTPNQPQHF
-,TRBJ2-4,-,TRBV5-5,TGTGCCAGCAGCTTGGTGGGCGGGCAAAACATTCAGTACTTC,CASSLVGGQNIQYF
few,TRBJ2-6,-,TRBV23-1,TGCGCCAGCAGTCAAGAGGTTGGGGACACGTCTGGGGCCAACGTCCTGACTTTC,CASSQEVGDTSGANVLTF
-,TRBJ1-4,TRBD1,TRBV11-3,TGTGCCAGCAGCCGCTCTCCGGGACAGGGAATGGGGTATGAAAAACTGTTTTTT,CASSRSPGQGMGYEKLFF
-,TRBJ2-5,-,TRBV5-1,TGCGCCAGCAGCTCCGGAGGGCCCGGAGAGACCCAGTACTTC,CASSSGGPGETQYF
-,TRBJ2-3,TRBD2,TRBV9,TGTGCCAGCAGCTTTGGGACTAGCCCAGATACGCAGTATTTT,CASSFGTSPDTQYF
many,TRBJ1-2,TRBD1,TRBV29-1,TGCAGCGTTAGCCGGACAGGGGAAGCTATCTATGGCTACACCTTC,CSVSRTGEAIYGYTF
few,TRBJ2-3,-,TRBV6-1,TGTGCCAGCAGATCCAGGTGGGGACTCTTCACAGATACGCAGTATTTT,CASRSRWGLFTDTQYF
-,TRBJ2-1,-,TRBV5-1,TGCGCCAGCAGCTCCGGGACCCTCCTTGACAATGAGCAGTTCTTC,CASSSGTLLDNEQFF
few,TRBJ2-5,-,TRBV7-8,TGTGCCAGCAGCCCGCCGAAAGAGACCCAGTACTTC,CASSPPKETQYF
few,TRBJ1-2,TRBD1,TRBV7-9,TGTGCCAGCAGCTTATCCGGACAGGGCCCTTATGGCTACACCTTC,CASSLSGQGPYGYTF
many,TRBJ2-5,-,TRBV7-8,TGTGCCAGCAGCTTATTAACCCTCGAGAGGGAGACCCAGTACTTC,CASSLLTLERETQYF
-,TRBJ2-5,-,TRBV11-1,TGTGCCAGCAGCCCCGGTCGGGGAGACGAGACCCAGTACTTC,CASSPGRGDETQYF
-,TRBJ2-6,-,TRBV15,TGTGCCACCAGCTCTTTATGGGCATCTGGGGCCAACGTCCTGACTTTC,CATSSLWASGANVLTF
many,TRBJ1-2,-,TRBV7-9,TGTGCCAGCAGCTCTAGCCCGAACCATGGCTACACCTTC,CASSSSPNHGYTF
-,TRBJ2-1,TRBD2,TRBV2,TGTGCCAGCAGTCTTCAACCGATGACTAGCGGGAGTCATGAGCAGTTCTTC,CASSLQPMTSGSHEQFF
few,TRBJ1-5,TRBD1,TRBV30,TGTGCCTGGGGGGGACAGTCAAATCAGCCCCAGCATTTT,CAWGGQSNQPQHF
-,TRBJ2-6,TRBD1,TRBV5-1,TGCGCCAGCAGCCAAGGACCGGGACAGGGACTTGGGGCCAACGTCCTGACTTTC,CASSQGPGQGLGANVLTF
many,TRBJ2-2,-,TRBV12-3/TRBV12-4,TGTGCCAGCAGAGTCGTGTCCGGGGAGCTGTTTTTT,CASRVVSGELFF
-,TRBJ2-5,TRBD1,TRBV20-1,TGCAGTGCACCTGGGGACAGGGGGCCAGAGACCCAGTACTTC,CSAPGDRGPETQYF
-,TRBJ2-1,TRBD2,TRBV10-1,TGCGCCAGCAGTCCGGAGCGGGAACGGTCCCGCAATGAGCAGTTCTTC,CASSPERERSRNEQFF
-,TRBJ2-7,-,TRBV5-1,TGCGCCAGCAGCCGGATTGGGGGGCCCTACGAGCAGTACTTC,CASSRIGGPYEQYF
many,TRBJ2-7,-,TRBV11-2,TGTGCCAGCAGCTTATCCCAGCTTTCCTACGAGCAGTACTTC,CASSLSQLSYEQYF
many,TRBJ2-1,TRBD1,TRBV12-3/TRBV12-4,TGTGCCAGCGTAAAGGGGGACAGAGCCTACAATGAGCAGTTCTTC,CASVKGDRAYNEQFF
-,TRBJ2-7,TRBD2,TRBV27,TGTGCCAGCTCCTTTAAAGGACTAGCGGGGTACGAGCAGTACTTC,CASSFKGLAGYEQYF
few,TRBJ2-3,TRBD2,TRBV13,TGTGCCAGCAGCCCTCGGGGTAGCGGGAGCGGACGAGATTTT,CASSPRGSGSGRDF
many,TRBJ1-1,-,TRBV27,TGTGCCAGCAGTTTGGGGGGTCCGAACACTGAAGCTTTCTTT,CASSLGGPNTEAFF
-,TRBJ2-7,-,TRBV27,TGTGCCAGCAGAGGTCCCAGGAGCGAGACAGGATCCTACGAGCAGTACTTC,CASRGPRSETGSYEQYF
-,TRBJ2-3,-,TRBV11-2,TGTGCCAGCAGCTTAGTGGGGGGACGCACAGATACGCAGTATTTT,CASSLVGGRTDTQYF
-,TRBJ2-5,-,TRBV20-1,TGCAGTGCTAGAGATGGGCGGCCAGAGACCCAGTACTTC,CSARDGRPETQYF
-,TRBJ1-5,-,TRBV30,TGTGCCTGGAGCCCCCGGACAAAAAGTCAGCCCCAGCATTTT,CAWSPRTKSQPQHF
many,TRBJ2-5,-,TRBV28,TGTGCCAGTTCAACAGGGATTCAAGAGACCCAGTACTTC,CASSTGIQETQYF
-,TRBJ2-2,-,TRBV11-2,TGTGCCAGCAGCCCCACGGCAGGGATGACCGGGGAGCTGTTTTTT,CASSPTAGMTGELFF
-,TRBJ2-1,TRBD2,TRBV4-2,TGTGCCAGCAGCCAGCTAGCGGGAGTCAGATACAATGAGCAGTTCTTC,CASSQLAGVRYNEQFF
-,TRBJ2-2,-,TRBV12-3/TRBV12-4,TGTGCCAGCAGGGGCACCTGGGACACCGGGGAGCTGTTTTTT,CASRGTWDTGELFF
-,TRBJ2-6,-,TRBV6-2/TRBV6-3,TGTGTCAGCAGCCAGTATACTGGGGCCAACGTCCTGACTTTC,CVSSQYTGANVLTF
-,TRBJ1-4,-,TRBV19,TGTGCCAGTAGTATCACCCCGGCGACCGAAAAACTGTTTTTT,CASSITPATEKLFF
few,TRBJ1-5,-,TRBV12-5,TGTGCTAGTGGTTTGGGCGGTCAGCCCCAGCATTTT,CASGLGGQPQHF
many,TRBJ2-5,TRBD2,TRBV7-2,TGTGCCAGCACCCTTTCAGGGACTAGCGGCCCGAGAGGGGAGACCCAGTACTTC,CASTLSGTSGPRGETQYF
-,TRBJ2-3,-,TRBV29-1,TGCAGCGTTGTTCGGGGAGGCACAGATACGCAGTATTTT,CSVVRGGTDTQYF
many,TRBJ2-2,TRBD1,TRBV4-2,TGTGCCAGCAGCAACCCAACCAAGAACAGGGGGCGCTTGTTTTTT,CASSNPTKNRGRLFF
few,TRBJ2-5,TRBD1,TRBV18,TGTGCCAGCTCGTGGACAGGGGACAAAGAGACCCAGTACTTC,CASSWTGDKETQYF
-,TRBJ2-7,-,TRBV6-2/TRBV6-3,TGTGCCAGCAGCCCGGGACTCATCTTCTCCTACGAGCAGTACTTC,CASSPGLIFSYEQYF